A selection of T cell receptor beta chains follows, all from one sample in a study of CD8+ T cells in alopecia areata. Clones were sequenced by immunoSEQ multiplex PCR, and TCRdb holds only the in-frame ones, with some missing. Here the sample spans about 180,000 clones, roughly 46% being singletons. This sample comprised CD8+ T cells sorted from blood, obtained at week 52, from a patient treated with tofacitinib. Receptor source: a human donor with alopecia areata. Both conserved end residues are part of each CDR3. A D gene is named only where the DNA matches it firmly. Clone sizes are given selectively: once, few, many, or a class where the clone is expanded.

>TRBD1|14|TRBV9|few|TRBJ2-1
CASSAGQTYNEQFF
TGTGCCAGCAGCGCGGGACAGACCTACAATGAGCAGTTCTTC
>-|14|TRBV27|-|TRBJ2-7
CASSFMYGSYEQYF
TGTGCCAGCAGTTTTATGTACGGATCCTACGAGCAGTACTTC
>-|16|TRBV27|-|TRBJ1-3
CASSPRAAISGNTIYF
TGTGCCAGCAGTCCTCGGGCGGCTATCTCTGGAAACACCATATATTTT
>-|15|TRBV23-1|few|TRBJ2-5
CASSPSKRQVETQYF
TGCGCCAGCAGTCCGAGTAAGAGACAGGTGGAGACCCAGTACTTC
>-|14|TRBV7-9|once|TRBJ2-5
CASSLLGGTETQYF
TGTGCCAGCAGCTTATTGGGGGGTACGGAGACCCAGTACTTC
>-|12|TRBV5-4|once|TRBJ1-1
CASSLQGTEAFF
TGTGCCAGCAGCTTACAGGGCACTGAAGCTTTCTTT
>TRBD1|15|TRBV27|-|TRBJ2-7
CASSSRQGARYEQYF
TGTGCCAGCAGTTCACGACAGGGGGCACGCTACGAGCAGTACTTC
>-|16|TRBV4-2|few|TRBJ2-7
CASSQETGSDSYEQYF
TGTGCCAGCAGCCAAGAAACGGGCAGTGACTCCTACGAGCAGTACTTC
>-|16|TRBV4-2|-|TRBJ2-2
CASSQERGADTGELFF
TGTGCCAGCAGCCAAGAACGGGGGGCGGACACCGGGGAGCTGTTTTTT
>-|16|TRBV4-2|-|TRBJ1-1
CASSQAMGAGNTEAFF
TGTGCCAGCAGCCAGGCAATGGGGGCCGGGAACACTGAAGCTTTCTTT
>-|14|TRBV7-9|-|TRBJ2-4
CASSSGTMEDIQYF
TGTGCCAGCAGCTCCGGGACGATGGAAGACATTCAGTACTTC
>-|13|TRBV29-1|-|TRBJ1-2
CSALRGGVHGYTF
TGCAGCGCCCTCCGAGGGGGGGTCCATGGCTACACCTTC
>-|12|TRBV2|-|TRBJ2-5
CASSPFQETQYF
TGTGCCAGCAGCCCATTCCAAGAGACCCAGTACTTC
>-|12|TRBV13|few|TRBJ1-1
CASTQVGTEAFF
TGTGCCAGCACCCAGGTGGGCACTGAAGCTTTCTTT
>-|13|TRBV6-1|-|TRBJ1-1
CASSAQQNTEAFF
TGTGCCAGCAGTGCCCAGCAGAACACTGAAGCTTTCTTT
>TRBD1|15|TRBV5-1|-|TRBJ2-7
CASSLEGTGGHEQYF
TGCGCCAGCAGCTTGGAGGGGACAGGGGGCCACGAGCAGTACTTC
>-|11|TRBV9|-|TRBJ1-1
CASSPTLGAFF
TGTGCCAGCAGCCCGACCCTGGGAGCTTTCTTT
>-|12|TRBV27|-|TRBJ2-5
CASSPPWGTQYF
TGTGCCAGCAGTCCGCCTTGGGGGACCCAGTACTTC
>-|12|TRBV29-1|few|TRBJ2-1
CSVESGVYEQFF
TGCAGCGTTGAGTCGGGGGTATATGAGCAGTTCTTC
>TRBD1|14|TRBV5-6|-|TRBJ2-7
CASSSNYRGYEQYF
TGTGCCAGCAGCTCTAACTACAGGGGATACGAGCAGTACTTC
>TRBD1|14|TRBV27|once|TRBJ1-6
CASSFAGGSSPLHF
TGTGCCAGCAGTTTCGCAGGGGGCAGTTCACCCCTCCACTTT
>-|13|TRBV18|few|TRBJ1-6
CASSPARNSPLHF
TGTGCCAGCTCACCAGCGAGGAACTCACCCCTCCACTTT